This TCR beta chain appears in the sequencing data of a study of blood T cells in healthy people across ages. Study outcomes and limitations: With unsorted PBMCs, a conclusive comparison of naive versus antigen-experienced cells was not possible. Versus aged donors, long-lived donors had higher diversity and more naive CD4+ cells. Older age went with lower TCR beta diversity per million T cells, in a roughly linear way.

With regard to this clonotype: Its antigen is as yet unknown.

Peripheral blood samples of 9 to 10 milliliters were drawn from each donor. CDR1 is SQVTM and CDR2 is ANQGSEA in the germline V gene. V gave up 6 bases and J gave up 5 bases; unmatched junction bases: 14. The CDR3 covers 15 residues. It was with a sample-barcoded 5' primer and a J-beta primer mix that a second PCR of roughly 7 to 12 cycles was run. TCRdb reprocessed the 5' RACE reads via MiXCR and lists one record per CDR3 protein. The sample has roughly 700,000 distinct CDR3 sequences, more than 40% seen once. This clonotype originated in a woman aged 55 to 70 in good health. V and J are TRBV29-1 and TRBJ2-3, with 7 bases that match TRBD1. The sequencing input was blood. Here the CDR3 reads CSVGRGGGGEDTQYF. CDR3 in DNA: TGCAGCGTGGGGAGAGGGGGCGGTGGCGAAGATACGCAGTATTTT.